This TCR beta chain was recovered during a study of spatial heterogeneity in lung cancer. At least ten counts were recorded for this clonotype. Specified time point: sample taken at primary tumor resection. Whole RNA, isolated from tumor, nontumor lung or frozen PBMC, was sequenced without prior sorting. The V gene end was trimmed by 1 base and the J gene end by 6 bases; junction bases not matched to a gene: 7. Germline CDR1 is SGHRS and CDR2 is YFSETQ. The length of the CDR3 is 15 residues. All TCR cDNA molecules were individually tagged with a unique molecular identifier. Each CDR3 protein is one row after TCRdb ran MiXCR on the 5' RACE reads. The sample has around 11,000 distinct CDR3 sequences, approximately 6.1% seen once; the top ten hold around 30%.

Sequencing used normal lung tissue next to the tumor, obtained at surgery. The chain has TRBV5-1 and TRBJ1-2; 9 nucleotides match TRBD1. The source of this sequence is a male donor with early-stage non-small cell lung cancer. The CDR3 loop reads CASSLPTGGVDGYTF. CDR3 in DNA: TGCGCCAGCAGCTTGCCCACAGGGGGCGTGGATGGCTACACCTTC. Supplemented by reference TRBV5-1 and TRBJ1-2, the full variable domain reads KAGVTQTPRYLIKTRGQQVTLSCSPISGHRSVSWYQQTPGQGLQFLFEYFSETQRNKGNFPGRFSGRQFSNSRSEMNVSTLELGDSALYLCASSLPTGGVDGYTFGSGTRLTVV.